Presented here are 17 T cell receptor beta chains from one specimen sequenced in a study of TET2 disruption in CD19-targeted CAR T cells. The data were produced by immunoSEQ multiplex PCR, yet TCRdb's version contains in-frame clones alone and is incomplete. The table counts some 400 clones; 50% lies in the top ten. Documented treatment: autologous CTL019 cells: CD19 CAR with 4-1BB and CD3 zeta domains. The source material was peripheral blood, sampled from a patient treated with CD19 CAR T cells. Source of these receptors: a man aged 70 or older with chronic lymphocytic leukemia.

In terms of frequency, this clone is medium-sized. The CDR3 loop reads CASSSGVSYNEQFF. The DNA read from the CDR3 is TGTGCCAGCAGTTCAGGAGTGTCCTACAATGAG. The V gene is TRBV12-3 or TRBV12-4, the J gene TRBJ2-1; no firm D call. The read terminates 3 residues ahead of where the CDR3 ends, so the germline J gene completes it. This CDR3 is built from 14 residues. V was cut by 4 bases and J by 1 base, with 8 bases left in between.

This clone is classed as medium-sized by frequency. Read coverage stops 3 residues before the CDR3 terminus; the germline J gene supplies the remainder. V and J are TRBV20-1 and TRBJ1-2, with D maybe TRBD1 (5 bases). The CDR3 spans 14 residues. Germline values: CDR1 DFQATT, CDR2 SNEGSKA (reference sequence). V shed 3 bases and J shed 5 bases, with 16 bases lying between them. CDR3 loop: CSASQRGATYGYTF. CDR3 DNA (partial): TGCAGTGCTAGCCAGAGGGGAGCGACTTATGGC.

This clone registers medium-sized by frequency. The CDR3 is cut off 3 residues early in the read; its end comes from the germline J gene. V gene TRBV2 combines with J gene TRBJ1-2; D ambiguous. Trimming took 7 bases from V and 2 from J, leaving 11 bases between them. Germline values: CDR1 SNHLY, CDR2 FYNNEI. The CDR3 covers 13 residues. The sequenced part of the CDR3 DNA is TGTGCCAGCAAGACCCAGGAAAACTATGGC. Translated: CASKTQENYG. The whole CDR3 protein is CASKTQENYGYTF.

Its frequency marks this clone as medium-sized (0.01 to 0.1%). The CDR3 end is not reached by the read, which stops 3 residues before it; the germline J gene fills it in. This chain links TRBV18 with TRBJ2-7, with D possibly being TRBD2 (6 bases). Germline V CDR1 and CDR2: KGHSH, LQKENI. The CDR3 covers 16 residues. Trimming pared 4 bases from V and 3 bases from J, leaving 19 bases between. The sequenced part of the CDR3 DNA is TGTGCCAGCTCACAAGGACTACCAGGGTTCTACTACGAG. This sequence encodes CASSQGLPGFYYE. The CDR3 in its entirety is CASSQGLPGFYYEQYF.

This clone is called medium-sized based on its frequency. The observed sequence ends 3 residues before the CDR3 terminus, with the missing tail filled in from the germline J gene. This rearrangement joins TRBV19 to TRBJ2-7, with 11 bases that match TRBD2. With V trimmed by 6 bases and J by 0 bases, 7 bases remained unmatched. This CDR3 spans 16 amino acids. CDR1 LNHDA and CDR2 SQIVND come from the germline V gene (reference sequence). CDR3 DNA (partial): TGTGCCAGTAGCAGAGGGACTAGCGGATTCTCCTACGAG. Translating gives CASSRGTSGFSYE. The complete CDR3 sequence is CASSRGTSGFSYEQYF.

This clone shows up as hyperexpanded by frequency. Coverage ceases 3 residues before the CDR3 finishes, and the germline J gene fills in the end. The gene calls are TRBV7-6 and TRBJ2-2; possible D gene TRBD1, 7 bases. Trimming shortened V by 5 bases and J by 6 bases, and 16 bases separated the two germline ends. The CDR3 is made up of 15 amino acids. The germline CDR1 and CDR2 sequences are SGHVS and FNYEAQ. The part of the CDR3 DNA that was read is TGTGCCAGCAGCCAGGGGGGTAATGTTGCCGGGGAG. Protein sequence: CASSQGGNVAGE. In full, the CDR3 reads CASSQGGNVAGELFF.

Of note for this clone: The CDR3 is cut off 3 residues early in the read; its end comes from the germline J gene. This CDR3 is also generated by other DNA sequences in the sample. V is TRBV18 and J is TRBJ2-7; 11 bases align to TRBD2. The ends lost 6 bases at V and 6 bases at J; junction bases unmatched: 7. Germline CDR1 reads KGHSH; CDR2 reads LQKENI. This CDR3 spans 14 amino acids. CDR3 loop: CASSPGTSGLEQYF. Incomplete CDR3 DNA: TGTGCCAGCTCGCCTGGGACTAGCGGTCTCGAG.

By frequency, this clone is medium-sized. The observed sequence ends 3 residues before the CDR3 terminus, with the missing tail filled in from the germline J gene. The V and J genes are TRBV7-2 and TRBJ1-2; D might be TRBD1 (5 bases). Germline V lookup: CDR1 SGHTA, CDR2 FQGNSA. Trimming left V 3 bases short and J 4 bases short, with 15 bases between. This CDR3 comprises 15 residues. CDR3 protein: CASSLGQGVSYGYTF. Partial CDR3 DNA: TGTGCCAGCAGCTTGGGCCAGGGCGTTTCCTATGGC.

In terms of frequency, this clone is medium-sized. The DNA ends 3 residues before the CDR3 does, and the rest of the CDR3 is filled in from the germline J gene. The genes are TRBV5-5 and TRBJ2-7; D remains unclear. This CDR3 is built from 14 residues. V dropped 0 bases and J dropped 2 bases, with 9 bases sitting between them. Germline CDR1 reads SGHKS; CDR2 reads YYEKEE (reference sequence). The CDR3 sequence is CASSLEGNPYEQYF. The sequenced CDR3 bases are TGTGCCAGCAGCTTGGAGGGTAACCCCTACGAG. The entire variable domain, with the rest obtained from reference TRBV5-5 and TRBJ2-7, is as follows: DAGVTQSPTHLIKTRGQQVTLRCSPISGHKSVSWYQQVLGQGPQFIFQYYEKEERGRGNFPDRFSARQFPNYSSELNVNALLLGDSALYLCASSLEGNPYEQYFGPGTRLTVT.

Its frequency marks this clone as large. Sequencing ends 3 residues short of the CDR3 end; the germline J gene provides the rest. The chain combines TRBV18 with TRBJ1-6; D unresolved. The germline gives CDR1 KGHSH, CDR2 LQKENI. The CDR3 consists of 17 residues. Trimming shortened V by 0 bases and J by 0 bases, and 9 bases separated the two germline ends. The sequenced part of the CDR3 DNA is TGTGCCAGCTCACCACCTGGAGCTAGCTCCTATAATTCACCC. As protein: CASSPPGASSYNSP. The full CDR3 reads CASSPPGASSYNSPLHF.

This clone is called medium-sized (0.01 to 0.1%) based on its frequency. The CDR3 goes on 3 residues after the read ends, and that part is filled in from the germline J gene. This chain links TRBV7-9 with TRBJ1-5; 7 bases map to TRBD1. The germline V gene encodes CDR1 SEHNR and CDR2 FQNEAQ (reference sequence). The CDR3 is 13 amino acids. The V and J ends lost 7 bases and 5 bases, in that order; junction bases with no gene match: 5. CDR3 protein: CASTDRVDQPQHF. The CDR3 DNA, read in part, is TGTGCCAGCACAGACAGGGTTGATCAGCCC.

This clone counts as medium-sized by frequency. Read sequence stops 3 residues before the CDR3 end, and the germline J gene provides the missing end. The chain combines TRBV19 with TRBJ1-5; 7 bases are a match to TRBD1. The CDR3 is 17 residues long. V gave up 4 bases and J gave up 5 bases; unmatched junction bases: 14. Germline lookup yields CDR1 LNHDA and CDR2 SQIVND (reference sequence). The CDR3 is CASSKLLMTGSDQPQHF. The CDR3 DNA, read in part, is TGTGCCAGTAGTAAGCTCCTAATGACAGGGAGTGATCAGCCC.

In terms of frequency, this clone is medium-sized. The CDR3 end lies 3 residues beyond the end of the read and is filled in from the germline J gene. The chain has TRBV5-1 and TRBJ2-7; possibly TRBD2 for D (5 bases). Germline-derived CDR1 and CDR2 are SGHRS and YFSETQ. The CDR3 loop spans 16 amino acids. Deletions cut 2 bases from V and 5 bases from J, with 20 bases between. The CDR3 DNA, read in part, is TGCGCCAGCAGCTTCGGAGGTTCCTACTATTTTGACGAG. This codes for CASSFGGSYYFDE. The entire CDR3 protein reads CASSFGGSYYFDEQYF.

This clone is identified as medium-sized from frequency. The read comes to an end 3 residues before the CDR3 does, leaving the germline J gene to fill in the end. This rearrangement joins TRBV27 to TRBJ2-6; D might be TRBD2 (6 bases). Trimming pared 3 bases from V and 2 bases from J, leaving 8 bases between. The germline CDR1 and CDR2 sequences are MNHEY and SMNVEV (reference sequence). The CDR3 is made up of 15 amino acids. CDR3 DNA (partial): TGTGCCAGCAGTTTTGGGGGGACTGGGGCCAACGTC. Protein sequence: CASSFGGTGANV. The CDR3 reads in full as CASSFGGTGANVLTF.

By frequency, this clone is medium-sized. Read coverage stops 3 residues before the CDR3 terminus; the germline J gene supplies the remainder. The gene calls are TRBV7-6 and TRBJ2-1; unclear D gene. Germline CDR1 reads SGHVS; CDR2 reads FNYEAQ. Trimming stripped 1 base from V and 5 bases from J, with 6 bases between. The CDR3 consists of 13 residues. CDR3 in amino acids: CASSLELNNEQFF. The CDR3 bases that were read are TGTGCCAGCAGCTTAGAACTAAACAATGAG.

Measured by frequency, this clone is medium-sized. The CDR3 is cut off 3 residues early in the read; its end comes from the germline J gene. The chain couples TRBV11-2 to TRBJ2-7, with unresolved D. Germline lookup yields CDR1 SGHAT and CDR2 FQNNGV. This CDR3 region has 13 residues. V was clipped by 0 bases and J by 3 bases, with 6 bases between them. CDR3 bases read: TGTGCCAGCAGCTTAGACAACTTCTACGAG. Protein: CASSLDNFYE. The entire CDR3 protein is CASSLDNFYEQYF.

This clone is deemed medium-sized by its frequency. The read falls 3 residues short of the CDR3 end, and the missing part is taken from the germline J gene. The chain joins TRBV20-1 to TRBJ2-2, with 8 bases fitting TRBD2. This CDR3 is built from 16 residues. Germline assignment: CDR1 DFQATT and CDR2 SNEGSKA (reference sequence). The ends lost 3 bases at V and 3 bases at J; junction bases unmatched: 9. The CDR3 spells CSASRFGGADTGELFF. The part of the CDR3 DNA that was read is TGCAGTGCTAGTCGGTTCGGGGGGGCGGACACCGGGGAG.